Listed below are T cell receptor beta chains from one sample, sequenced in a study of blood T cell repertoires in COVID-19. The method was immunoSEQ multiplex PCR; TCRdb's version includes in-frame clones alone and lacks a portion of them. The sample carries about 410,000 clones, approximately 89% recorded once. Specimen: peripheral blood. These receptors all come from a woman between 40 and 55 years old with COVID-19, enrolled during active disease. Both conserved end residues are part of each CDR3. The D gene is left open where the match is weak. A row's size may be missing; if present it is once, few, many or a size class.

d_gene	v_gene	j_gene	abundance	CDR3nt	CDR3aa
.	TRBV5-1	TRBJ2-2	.	TGCGCCAGCAGCTTGGCGTCCGGGTCCACCGGGGAGCTGTTTTTT	CASSLASGSTGELFF
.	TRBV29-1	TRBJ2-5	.	TGCAGCGCCAGGGTGACGATGGAGACCCAGTACTTC	CSARVTMETQYF
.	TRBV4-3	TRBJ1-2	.	TGCGCCAGCAGCCTTGGCGGGACCGCTCGGACCTATGGCTACACCTTC	CASSLGGTARTYGYTF
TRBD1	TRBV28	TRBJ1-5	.	TGTGCCAGCATTCCCGGGACAGGGTATAGCAATCAGCCCCAGCATTTT	CASIPGTGYSNQPQHF
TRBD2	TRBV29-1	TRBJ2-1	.	TGCAGCGTTGTAGGGACTAGCGGCCGAAATGAGCAGTTCTTC	CSVVGTSGRNEQFF
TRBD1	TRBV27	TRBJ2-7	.	TGTGCCAGCAGTTCCGGACGGGACAGGTACGGTCGCTACGAGCAGTACTTC	CASSSGRDRYGRYEQYF
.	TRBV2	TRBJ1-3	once	TGTGCCAGCAGGGCAGGCTTCTCTGGAAACACCATATATTTT	CASRAGFSGNTIYF
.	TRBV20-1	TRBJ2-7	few	TGCAGTGCAAGTGTTCCCGGGACCTACGAGCAGTACTTC	CSASVPGTYEQYF
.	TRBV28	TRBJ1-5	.	TGTGCCAGCAGTATTTTACAGAGCAATCAGCCCCAGCATTTT	CASSILQSNQPQHF
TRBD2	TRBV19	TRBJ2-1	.	TGTGCCAGTAGTATAGATCTGACTAGCGGGCCCTACAATGAGCAGTTCTTC	CASSIDLTSGPYNEQFF
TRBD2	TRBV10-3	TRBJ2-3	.	TGTGCCATCAGTGGGACTAGCGGGAGGGGCACAGATACGCAGTATTTT	CAISGTSGRGTDTQYF
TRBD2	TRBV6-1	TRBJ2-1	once	TGTGCCAGCAGTGAGTTGCTAGCGGGACCCTTCTACAATGAGCAGTTCTTC	CASSELLAGPFYNEQFF
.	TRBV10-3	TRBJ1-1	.	TGTGCCATCATTAAAGAGGGGAACACTGAAGCTTTCTTT	CAIIKEGNTEAFF
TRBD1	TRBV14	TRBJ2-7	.	TGTGCCAGCAGCCAATTGGGGTGGACAGGGGGTACCTACGAGCAGTACTTC	CASSQLGWTGGTYEQYF
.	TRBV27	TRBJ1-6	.	TGTGCCAGCAGTTTTGGGCGTTCCTATAATTCACCCCTCCACTTT	CASSFGRSYNSPLHF
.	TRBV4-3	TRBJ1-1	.	TGCGCCAGCAGCCAAGTTTTGGGAGTTGAAGCTTTCTTT	CASSQVLGVEAFF
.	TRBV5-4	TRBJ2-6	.	TGTGCCAGCAGGGGCCTACCTGGGGCCAACGTCCTGACTTTC	CASRGLPGANVLTF
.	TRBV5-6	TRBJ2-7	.	TGTGCCAGCAGCGGATTTGGGGGGTCAAGTAAGTACTTC	CASSGFGGSSKYF
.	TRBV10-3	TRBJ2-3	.	TGTGCCGAACACGGTGGCGGGGGCAAGACCAGCACAGATACGCAGTATTTT	CAEHGGGGKTSTDTQYF
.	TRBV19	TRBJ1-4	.	TGTGCCAGTAGTATCATTCAGGGAACTAATGAAAAACTGTTTTTT	CASSIIQGTNEKLFF
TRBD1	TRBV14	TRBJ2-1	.	TGTGCCAGCAGCCAAGTCAAATTGGGACAGGCATCGAATGAGCAGTTCTTC	CASSQVKLGQASNEQFF
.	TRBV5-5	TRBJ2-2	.	TGTGCCAGCTTCGACAGGACCGGGGAGCTGTTTTTT	CASFDRTGELFF
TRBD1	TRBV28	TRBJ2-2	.	TGTGCCAGCAGCTCTTCCTTAGGACAGGGCGACGGCGGGGAGCTGTTTTTT	CASSSSLGQGDGGELFF